This note documents a single T cell receptor beta chain sequence. Its antigen is currently unknown. TCRdb keeps only in-frame clones here, not all; method: immunoSEQ multiplex PCR. The data show about 140,000 clones, with roughly 93% seen just once and less than 9.5% held by the top ten. This entry comes from a study of T cell responses to AZD1222 COVID-19 vaccine. Study-wide results and limits: Vaccine-related CD4 TCRs covered spike, predominating at 160-218 and 743-854.

The ends lost 4 bases at V and 9 bases at J; junction bases unmatched: 4. Germline loops: CDR1 SGDLS, CDR2 YYNGEE. This CDR3 is 12 amino acids long. The chain combines TRBV9 with TRBJ2-1; 7 positions agree with TRBD2. Sequencing was performed on peripheral blood, taken 28 days after the second AZD1222 dose. The receptor was isolated from an adult who received the AZD1222 COVID-19 vaccine. The CDR3 reads CASSLPGGEQFF. The CDR3 DNA follows: TGTGCCAGCAGCCTTCCGGGGGGTGAGCAGTTCTTC.